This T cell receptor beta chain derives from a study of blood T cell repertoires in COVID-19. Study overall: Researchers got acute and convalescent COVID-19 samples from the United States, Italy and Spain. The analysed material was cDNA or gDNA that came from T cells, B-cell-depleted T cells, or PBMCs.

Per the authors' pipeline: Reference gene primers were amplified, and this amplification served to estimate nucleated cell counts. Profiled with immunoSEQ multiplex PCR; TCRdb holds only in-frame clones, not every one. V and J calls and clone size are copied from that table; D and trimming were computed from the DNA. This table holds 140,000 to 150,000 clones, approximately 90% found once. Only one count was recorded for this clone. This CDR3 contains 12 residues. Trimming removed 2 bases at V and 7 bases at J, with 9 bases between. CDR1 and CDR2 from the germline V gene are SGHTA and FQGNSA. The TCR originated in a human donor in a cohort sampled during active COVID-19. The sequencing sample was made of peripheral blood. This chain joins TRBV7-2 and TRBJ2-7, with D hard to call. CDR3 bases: TGTGCCAGCAGCTTACGTCCTTTGGAGCAGTACTTC. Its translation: CASSLRPLEQYF.